A single sample gave rise to the 28 T cell receptor beta chains below, sequenced in a study of post-analysis software for immune sequencing data. Findings and caveats of the study: TRBV5-6, TRBV5-1 and TRBV20-1 were among five TRBV segments more frequent in patients than controls.

Sequencing libraries made from TCR beta cDNA carried unique molecular identifiers. Each CDR3 protein is one row after TCRdb ran MiXCR on the PCR reads. The sample includes approximately 440,000 distinct CDR3 sequences, over 35% seen only once; the top ten take 9.5% to 13%. These TCRs are of unknown antigen specificity. The sequencing input was blood. Receptors were obtained from a girl under 18 with multiple sclerosis.

The chain recombines TRBV10-3 with TRBJ2-5; D call uncertain. The CDR3 spans 14 residues. Germline CDR1 is ENHRY and CDR2 is SYGVKD. V gave up 11 bases and J gave up 2 bases, with 18 bases separating them. The CDR3 spells CASREARKQETQYF. The CDR3 DNA reads TGTGCCTCACGCGAGGCCAGAAAACAAGAGACCCAGTACTTC.

This clonotype occurred many times. The rearrangement links TRBV6-6 to TRBJ1-2; a weak D match, TRBD1 (5 bases). This CDR3 region has 11 residues. In germline, CDR1 is MNHNY, CDR2 SVGAGI (reference sequence). V was trimmed by 4 bases and J by 7 bases, leaving 7 bases between them. CDR3: CASSLGVGYTF. The CDR3 DNA sequence: TGTGCCAGCAGTTTAGGGGTTGGCTACACCTTC.

The V gene is TRBV2, the J gene TRBJ2-3; tentative D call: TRBD2 (6 bases). Germline CDR1 reads SNHLY; CDR2 reads FYNNEI. Trimming stripped 6 bases from V and 7 bases from J, with 20 bases between. This CDR3 region has 15 residues. DNA for the CDR3: TGTGCCAGCAGCGACCGGCGGGGTTCAGCGAATACGCAGTATTTT. This sequence encodes CASSDRRGSANTQYF.

This clonotype came up a few times. V is TRBV5-1 and J is TRBJ1-2; D remains unclear. CDR3 size: 13 residues. Trimming removed 1 base at V and 3 bases at J, with 7 bases between. Germline CDR1 is SGHRS and CDR2 is YFSETQ. In nucleotides, the CDR3 is TGCGCCAGCAGCTTGTTCAGTGACTATGGCTACACCTTC. Its translation is CASSLFSDYGYTF.

The chain employs TRBV20-1 and TRBJ2-1; D not resolved. CDR3 size: 11 residues. V dropped 6 bases and J dropped 8 bases, with 11 bases sitting between them. Looked up from germline, CDR1 is DFQATT and CDR2 is SNEGSKA (reference sequence). CDR3 nucleotides: TGCAGTGCGCACCTAGGCGATGAGCAGTTCTTC. It is translated as CSAHLGDEQFF.

This clonotype was detected only a few times. The chain uses TRBV25-1 and TRBJ1-2; tentative D call: TRBD1 (6 bases). The CDR3 is made up of 14 amino acids. Germline lookup yields CDR1 MGHDK and CDR2 SYGVNS. V was clipped by 2 bases and J by 3 bases, with 10 bases between them. The CDR3 DNA follows: TGTGCCAGCAGTGAAACAGGGCATTACTATGGCTACACCTTC. It specifies CASSETGHYYGYTF.

DNA for the CDR3: TGTGCCAGCAGCTGGGATGGGGTCGGGTCAGATACGCAGTATTTT. Protein product: CASSWDGVGSDTQYF. The chain employs TRBV9 and TRBJ2-3; D remains unclear. Germline V gene lookup returns CDR1 SGDLS and CDR2 YYNGEE. This CDR3 is 15 amino acids long. Trimming took 4 bases from V and 4 from J, leaving 16 bases between them.

Turning to this clonotype: It may be a read error: a sequence one base away is much more abundant. The chain carries TRBV7-2 and TRBJ2-7, with TRBD2 matching 9 bases. Trimming cost V 5 bases and J 0 bases; bases outside gene matches: 2. The germline V gene has CDR1 SGHTA and CDR2 FQGNSA. The CDR3 contains 14 residues. This CDR3 reads CASSQTSGSYEQYF. DNA of the CDR3: TGTGCCAGCAGCCAGACTAGCGGCTCCTACGAGCAGTACTTC. Filled out from reference TRBV7-2 and TRBJ2-7, the complete variable domain reads GAGVSQSPSNKVTEKGKDVELRCDPISGHTALYWYRQSLGQGLEFLIYFQGNSAPDKSGLPSDRFSAERTGGSVSTLTIQRTQQEDSAVYLCASSQTSGSYEQYFGPGTRLTVT.

J is TRBJ2-7 and V is TRBV25-1; D unresolved. The V gene lost 4 bases and the J gene lost 2 bases, with 9 bases spanning the gap. CDR3 length: 13 amino acids. The V gene's germline CDR1 is MGHDK and CDR2 SYGVNS. The CDR3 region has the DNA TGTGCCAGCAGTGGGGCACTAACCTACGAGCAGTACTTC. This gives the protein CASSGALTYEQYF.

The chain links TRBV6-6 to TRBJ2-3; 7 bases are shared with TRBD2. V shed 2 bases, J shed 1 base, and the junction held 9 bases outside the gene matches. The CDR3 length is 17 residues. Germline V CDR1 and CDR2: MNHNY, SVGAGI (reference sequence). The CDR3 bases are TGTGCCAGCAGTTACACCCTGGTTCTAGCGGGCACAGATACGCAGTATTTT. Translation gives CASSYTLVLAGTDTQYF.

The chain joins TRBV6-1 to TRBJ2-7; TRBD2 is a possible D gene (6 bases). Looked up from germline, CDR1 is MNHNS and CDR2 is SASEGT. The CDR3 runs to 14 residues. With 8 bases removed from V and 3 bases from J, the gap between germline ends came to 17 bases. The CDR3 region is CASSGLTGVYEQYF. The DNA for the CDR3 is TGTGCCAGCTCCGGTCTGACGGGGGTCTACGAGCAGTACTTC.

V is TRBV12-3 or TRBV12-4 and J is TRBJ2-5; 16 bases line up with TRBD2. This CDR3 spans 17 amino acids. V lost 6 bases and J lost 5; bases outside the gene matches: 9. CDR3 nucleotide sequence: TGTGCCAGCAGGCGACCGGGACTAGCGGGAGGGGGGGAGACCCAGTACTTC. This codes for CASRRPGLAGGGETQYF.

This clonotype was recorded a few times. This sequence joins TRBV28 and TRBJ2-7; 12 positions agree with TRBD1. V lost 5 bases and J lost 2; bases outside the gene matches: 13. This CDR3 contains 18 residues. Germline values: CDR1 MDHEN, CDR2 SYDVKM. CDR3 coding DNA: TGTGCCAGCAGTACCGCCGGGACAGGGGGCTGGGTAACCTACGAGCAGTACTTC. It translates to CASSTAGTGGWVTYEQYF. The full variable domain, completed using reference TRBV28 and TRBJ2-7, is DVKVTQSSRYLVKRTGEKVFLECVQDMDHENMFWYRQDPGLGLRLIYFSYDVKMKEKGDIPEGYSVSREKKERFSLILESASTNQTSMYLCASSTAGTGGWVTYEQYFGPGTRLTVT.

The rearrangement joins TRBV7-9 to TRBJ2-5; D not certain. Per the germline V gene, CDR1 is SEHNR and CDR2 is FQNEAQ (reference sequence). The CDR3 length is 12 residues. V lost 0 bases to trimming and J lost 11 bases, with 10 bases between them. CDR3 coding DNA: TGTGCCAGCAGCTTAGCGGTGGTTGAGCAGTACTTC. It translates to CASSLAVVEQYF. Filled out from reference TRBV7-9 and TRBJ2-5, the complete variable domain reads DTGVSQNPRHKITKRGQNVTFRCDPISEHNRLYWYRQTLGQGPEFLTYFQNEAQLEKSRLLSDRFSAERPKGSFSTLEIQRTEQGDSAMYLCASSLAVVEQYFGPGTRLLVL.

The chain employs TRBV6-2 or TRBV6-3 and TRBJ2-2, with a tentative D call TRBD2 (6 bases). Trimming pared 6 bases from V and 5 bases from J, leaving 19 bases between. The CDR3 covers 16 residues. Germline assignment: CDR1 MNHEY and CDR2 SVGEGT. The CDR3, as DNA: TGTGCCAGCAGCCCCCTCCGTATACTAGCTACCGGGGAGCTGTTTTTT. It is translated as CASSPLRILATGELFF.

Only a few counts were recorded for this clonotype. The CDR3 sequence is CASSLTAVSSYEQYF. DNA for the CDR3: TGTGCCAGCAGTTTAACGGCGGTGAGCTCCTACGAGCAGTACTTC. V usage is TRBV27 and J usage is TRBJ2-7; D is uncertain. The CDR3 totals 15 residues. The V and J ends lost 2 bases and 0 bases respectively, with 11 bases between them. CDR1 and CDR2 from the germline V gene are MNHEY and SMNVEV (reference sequence).

This chain links TRBV11-2 with TRBJ2-5; D possibly uses TRBD1 or TRBD2 (5 bases each). V was clipped by 5 bases and J by 2 bases, with 12 bases between them. The CDR3 length is 14 residues. Germline V gene data show CDR1 as SGHAT and CDR2 as FQNNGV. DNA of the CDR3: TGTGCCAGCAGCGGATACGGGGCACAAGAGACCCAGTACTTC. Encoded protein: CASSGYGAQETQYF.

The chain combines TRBV10-3 with TRBJ2-6, with 9 bases that match TRBD1. Germline loops: CDR1 ENHRY, CDR2 SYGVKD. With V trimmed by 5 bases and J by 4 bases, 12 bases remained unmatched. The CDR3 sequence is 18 residues long. This CDR3 reads CAISLSPGQGGGANVLTF. The CDR3 nucleotides read TGTGCCATCAGTCTCAGTCCGGGACAGGGAGGCGGGGCCAACGTCCTGACTTTC.

The chain carries TRBV14 and TRBJ2-1; 7 nucleotides match TRBD1. Trimming removed 1 base from V and 3 bases from J; junction bases left unmatched: 9. The CDR3 has 17 residues. Germline CDR1 is SGHDN and CDR2 is FVKESK. The CDR3 nucleotides are TGTGCCAGCAGCCAAGGAGCCTCGGGACAGATCTACAATGAGCAGTTCTTC. Protein sequence: CASSQGASGQIYNEQFF.

The chain has TRBV4-1 and TRBJ2-5; the D gene could be TRBD1 or TRBD2 (5 bases each). Per germline, CDR1 MGHRA and CDR2 YSYEKL. The V gene lost 4 bases and the J gene lost 2 bases, with 20 bases spanning the gap. There are 17 residues in the CDR3. CDR3 region: CASSLRTGTLSQETQYF. Here the CDR3 DNA reads TGCGCCAGCAGCCTGCGTACCGGGACGTTATCGCAAGAGACCCAGTACTTC.

In its sample, this clonotype was seen a few times. The V call is TRBV7-9, the J call TRBJ1-4; possibly TRBD1 for D (6 bases). This CDR3 spans 15 amino acids. CDR1 is SEHNR and CDR2 is FQNEAQ in the germline V gene (reference sequence). V shed 5 bases and J shed 0 bases, with 10 bases lying between them. CDR3 loop: CASSRTGTTNEKLFF. In DNA, the CDR3 is TGTGCCAGCAGCCGCACAGGGACAACTAATGAAAAACTGTTTTTT.

The rearrangement links TRBV29-1 to TRBJ1-1, with D perhaps matching TRBD1 (5 bases). The germline gives CDR1 SQVTM, CDR2 ANQGSEA. CDR3 length: 12 residues. V was cut by 7 bases and J by 7 bases, with 16 bases left in between. This chain's CDR3 is CSGSPIGGEAFF. CDR3 coding DNA: TGCAGCGGCAGCCCTATTGGGGGTGAAGCTTTCTTT.

Remarks on this clonotype: A read error may produce the germline difference seen at one junction end. DNA of the CDR3: TGCAGTGCTAGAGAGGGGGGAGGGCCCTCCTACGTGCAGTACTTC. This codes for CSAREGGGPSYVQYF. The chain joins TRBV20-1 to TRBJ2-7; 7 positions match TRBD2. Per the germline V gene, CDR1 is DFQATT and CDR2 is SNEGSKA (reference sequence). The CDR3 is made up of 15 amino acids.

The rearrangement uses TRBV3-1 and TRBJ1-2, with 10 bases aligning to TRBD1. The CDR3 spans 17 residues. Germline CDR1 reads LGHDT; CDR2 reads YNNKEL (reference sequence). Trimming at V came to 3 bases and at J to 4 bases, leaving 11 bases not matched to a gene. CDR3 sequence (DNA): TGTGCCAGCAGCCAGACAGGGGGCCCCCTCTCCACCTATGGCTACACCTTC. Translated, it gives CASSQTGGPLSTYGYTF.

The chain combines TRBV19 with TRBJ2-1; D might be TRBD2 (6 bases). The CDR3 is made up of 18 amino acids. The V gene lost 1 base and the J gene lost 0 bases, with 16 bases spanning the gap. The germline gives CDR1 LNHDA, CDR2 SQIVND (reference sequence). CDR3 protein: CASSIGWRGRSSYNEQFF. CDR3 in DNA: TGTGCCAGTAGTATAGGTTGGAGGGGCCGTAGCTCCTACAATGAGCAGTTCTTC.

The chain uses TRBV7-8 and TRBJ2-1; 8 nucleotides agree with TRBD2. V shed 5 bases and J 5 bases; nucleotides not matched to a gene: 8. In germline, CDR1 is SGHVS, CDR2 FQNEAQ. The CDR3 extends over 15 amino acids. In DNA form, the CDR3 reads TGTGCCAGCAGCCCCGAAGCGGGAGACGACAATGAGCAGTTCTTC. It specifies CASSPEAGDDNEQFF.

The chain links TRBV4-2 to TRBJ2-1, with no clear D. The germline gives CDR1 LGHNA, CDR2 YNFKEQ. The CDR3 consists of 15 residues. Trimming took 1 base from V and 5 from J, leaving 12 bases between them. The CDR3: CASSQAEGSDNEQFF. The CDR3 DNA sequence: TGTGCCAGCAGCCAAGCGGAAGGTTCCGACAATGAGCAGTTCTTC.

This clonotype occurred once. This chain connects TRBV28 to TRBJ2-1, with D possibly being TRBD1 (6 bases). The J call is uncertain, as TRBJ2-7 better fits the DNA end. Germline CDR1 reads MDHEN; CDR2 reads SYDVKM. This CDR3 has 14 amino acids. This chain's CDR3 is CASKTGGKVWEQYF. DNA of the CDR3: TGTGCCAGCAAGACAGGAGGCAAGGTGTGGGAGCAGTACTTC.